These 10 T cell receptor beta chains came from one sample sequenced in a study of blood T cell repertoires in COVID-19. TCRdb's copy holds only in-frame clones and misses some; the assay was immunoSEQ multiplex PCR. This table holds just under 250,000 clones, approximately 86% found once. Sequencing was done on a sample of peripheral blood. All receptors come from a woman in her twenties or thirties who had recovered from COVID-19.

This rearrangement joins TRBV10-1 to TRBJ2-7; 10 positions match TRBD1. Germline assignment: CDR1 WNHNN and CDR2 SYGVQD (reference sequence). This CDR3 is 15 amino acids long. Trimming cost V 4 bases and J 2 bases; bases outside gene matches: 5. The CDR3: CASSVGTGAPYEQYF. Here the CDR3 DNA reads TGCGCCAGCAGTGTAGGGACAGGGGCTCCCTACGAGCAGTACTTC.

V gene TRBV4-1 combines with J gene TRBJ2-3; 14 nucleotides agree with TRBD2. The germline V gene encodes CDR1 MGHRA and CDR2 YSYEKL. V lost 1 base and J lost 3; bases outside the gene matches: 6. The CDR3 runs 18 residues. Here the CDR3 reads CASSQVWGTSGGTDTQYF. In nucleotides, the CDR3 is TGCGCCAGCAGCCAAGTTTGGGGGACTAGCGGGGGTACAGATACGCAGTATTTT.

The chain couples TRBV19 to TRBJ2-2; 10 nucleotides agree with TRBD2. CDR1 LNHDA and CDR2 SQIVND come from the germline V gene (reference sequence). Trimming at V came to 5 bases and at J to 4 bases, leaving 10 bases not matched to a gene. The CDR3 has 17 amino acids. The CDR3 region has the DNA TGTGCCAGTAGTGTCCTAGCGGGGGTGTCGGTCACCGGGGAGCTGTTTTTT. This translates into CASSVLAGVSVTGELFF.

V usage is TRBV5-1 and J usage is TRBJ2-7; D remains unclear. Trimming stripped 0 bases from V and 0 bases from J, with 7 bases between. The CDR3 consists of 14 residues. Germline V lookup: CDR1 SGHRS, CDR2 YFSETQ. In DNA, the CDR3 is TGCGCCAGCAGCTTGGCCACAGCCTCCTACGAGCAGTACTTC. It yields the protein CASSLATASYEQYF. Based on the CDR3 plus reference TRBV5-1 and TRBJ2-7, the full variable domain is KAGVTQTPRYLIKTRGQQVTLSCSPISGHRSVSWYQQTPGQGLQFLFEYFSETQRNKGNFPGRFSGRQFSNSRSEMNVSTLELGDSALYLCASSLATASYEQYFGPGTRLTVT.

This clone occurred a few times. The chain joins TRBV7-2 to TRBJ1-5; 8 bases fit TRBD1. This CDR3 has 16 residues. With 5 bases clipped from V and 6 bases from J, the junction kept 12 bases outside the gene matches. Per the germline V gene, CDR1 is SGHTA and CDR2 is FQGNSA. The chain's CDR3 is CASSPRGQGGVQPQHF. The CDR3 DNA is TGTGCCAGCAGCCCCAGAGGACAGGGAGGGGTTCAGCCCCAGCATTTT. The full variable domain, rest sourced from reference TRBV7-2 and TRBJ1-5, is GAGVSQSPSNKVTEKGKDVELRCDPISGHTALYWYRQSLGQGLEFLIYFQGNSAPDKSGLPSDRFSAERTGGSVSTLTIQRTQQEDSAVYLCASSPRGQGGVQPQHFGDGTRLSIL.

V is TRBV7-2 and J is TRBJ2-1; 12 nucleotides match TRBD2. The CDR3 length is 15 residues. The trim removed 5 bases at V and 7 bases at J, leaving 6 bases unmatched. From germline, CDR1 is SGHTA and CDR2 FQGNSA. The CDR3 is CASSALAGGLNEQFF. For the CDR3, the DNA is TGTGCCAGCAGCGCCCTAGCGGGGGGGCTAAATGAGCAGTTCTTC.

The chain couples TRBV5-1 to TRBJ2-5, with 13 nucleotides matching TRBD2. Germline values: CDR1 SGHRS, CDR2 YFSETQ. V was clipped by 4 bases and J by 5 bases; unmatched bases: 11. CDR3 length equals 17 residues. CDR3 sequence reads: CASSTLTSGGARETQYF. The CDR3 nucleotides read TGCGCCAGCAGCACACTAACTAGCGGGGGGGCCAGGGAGACCCAGTACTTC.

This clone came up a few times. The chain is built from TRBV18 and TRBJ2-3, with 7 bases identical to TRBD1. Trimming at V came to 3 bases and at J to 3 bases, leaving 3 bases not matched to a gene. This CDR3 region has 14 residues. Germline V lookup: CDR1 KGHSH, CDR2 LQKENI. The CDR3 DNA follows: TGTGCCAGCTCACCTAGGACAGGAACAGATACGCAGTATTTT. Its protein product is CASSPRTGTDTQYF.

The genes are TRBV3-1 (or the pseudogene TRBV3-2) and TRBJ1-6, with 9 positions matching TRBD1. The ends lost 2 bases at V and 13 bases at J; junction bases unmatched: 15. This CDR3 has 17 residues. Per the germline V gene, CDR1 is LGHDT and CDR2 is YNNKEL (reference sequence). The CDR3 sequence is CASSQYSPLTGGVPLHF. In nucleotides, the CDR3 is TGTGCCAGCAGCCAATATTCCCCCTTGACAGGGGGGGTCCCCCTCCACTTT.

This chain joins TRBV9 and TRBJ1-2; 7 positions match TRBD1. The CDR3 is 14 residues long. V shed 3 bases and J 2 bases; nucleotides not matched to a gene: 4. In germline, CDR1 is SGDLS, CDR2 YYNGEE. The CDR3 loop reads CASSEGGQNYGYTF. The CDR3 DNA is TGTGCCAGCAGCGAGGGGGGACAGAACTATGGCTACACCTTC.